This TCR beta chain appears in the sequencing data of a study of Ad26.COV2.S vaccination and SARS-CoV-2 variants. As for the study in general: COV1001, an Ad26.COV2.S trial, supplied this vaccine-arm donor. In the study, Ad26.COV2.S was injected intramuscularly once, or twice 56 days apart. Regarding the study as a whole: Spike-specific TCR breadth was greater after Ad26.COV2.S than placebo.

As regards this clone: Its specificity is unknown.

Treatment of the sample: around 19 received Ad26.COV2.S at low or high dose, single or two shots; about five received placebo; per-sample allocation not given. The samples date from day 63 after the first vaccine or placebo injection. Clones were read by immunoSEQ multiplex PCR, and TCRdb kept only the in-frame ones, dropping some. Among about 440,000 clones, roughly nine tenths were seen once, and the ten largest hold more than 10%. V shed 5 bases, J shed 0 bases, and the junction held 11 bases outside the gene matches. Germline V gene sequence: CDR1 SGHTA, CDR2 FQGNSA. This CDR3 comprises 19 residues.

The TCR sequence derives from a person between 18 and 65 years old who received the Ad26.COV2.S COVID-19 vaccine or a placebo. Here the sequenced sample was peripheral blood, taken in a trial of Ad26.COV2.S vaccine versus placebo. This chain uses TRBV7-2 with TRBJ2-6; TRBD1 matches 9 bases. The CDR3 nucleotides read TGTGCCAGCAGCCTTACTGGACAGGGGATTACCTCTGGGGCCAACGTCCTGACTTTC. Translation gives CASSLTGQGITSGANVLTF.